One sample yielded the 23 T cell receptor beta chains listed below, sequenced in a study of cytomegalovirus exposure and HLA in healthy donors (dated by TCRdb to the late 2010s). The library was obtained by the immunoSEQ multiplex PCR assay. Here the immuneACCESS table is served through TCRdb, limited to in-frame sequences with V and J called. Missing clones are a known gap in these copies; in checked studies unresolved V genes cover under half, and the rest lacks a known reason. In this sample the table shows around 350,000 clones, 86% of which occur a single time. Around 0.8% of the sample is held by the ten biggest clonotypes. What was sequenced was PBMCs. These receptors all stem from a woman younger than 30 in good health and CMV-seronegative.

J is TRBJ2-3 and V is TRBV13; 9 positions agree with TRBD2. In germline, CDR1 is PRHDT, CDR2 FYEKMQ (reference sequence). The ends lost 5 bases at V and 2 bases at J; junction bases unmatched: 5. This CDR3 contains 15 residues. The CDR3 sequence is CASSTGLAHTDTQYF. CDR3 sequence (DNA): TGTGCCAGCAGCACGGGACTAGCTCACACAGATACGCAGTATTTT.

The genes are TRBV5-4 and TRBJ1-6, with D perhaps matching TRBD1 (5 bases). The CDR3 is 17 amino acids. Germline V lookup: CDR1 SGHNT, CDR2 YYREEE (reference sequence). Trimming stripped 4 bases from V and 6 bases from J, with 20 bases between. CDR3 loop: CASSRGIGGWGNSPLHF. The CDR3 nucleotides read TGTGCCAGCAGCCGGGGCATCGGGGGTTGGGGTAATTCACCCCTCCACTTT.

The chain has TRBV28 and TRBJ2-1; a weak D match, TRBD2 (5 bases). CDR1 and CDR2 from the germline V gene are MDHEN and SYDVKM. V lost 8 bases, J lost 10 bases, and 15 bases lay in between. This CDR3 spans 12 amino acids. The CDR3 sequence: CASFDYRREQFF. CDR3 DNA: TGTGCCAGCTTTGACTATCGAAGGGAGCAGTTCTTC.

This rearrangement joins TRBV28 to TRBJ1-2; 7 nucleotides align to TRBD1. This CDR3 is 13 amino acids long. Germline CDR1 reads MDHEN; CDR2 reads SYDVKM. The trim removed 10 bases at V and 4 bases at J, leaving 9 bases unmatched. CDR3 protein: CAINIDRVYGYTF. CDR3 nucleotide sequence: TGTGCCATCAACATTGACAGGGTCTATGGCTACACCTTC.

The genes are TRBV10-3 and TRBJ2-2, with a tentative D call TRBD2 (6 bases). The CDR3 covers 15 residues. Deletions cut 7 bases from V and 5 bases from J, with 17 bases between. Germline CDR1 reads ENHRY; CDR2 reads SYGVKD. CDR3 in DNA: TGTGCCATCAAAGCCGGGGAGGAGGAAACCGGGGAGCTGTTTTTT. Protein sequence: CAIKAGEEETGELFF.

The chain joins TRBV28 to TRBJ2-3, with 12 positions matching TRBD2. J lost 10 bases, V lost 7 bases, and 12 bases had no gene match. The CDR3 runs 15 residues. Germline assignment: CDR1 MDHEN and CDR2 SYDVKM. The CDR3 region has the DNA TGTGCCAGCACACCCTCGACTAGCGGGGGCCATGCGCAGTATTTT. Translation gives CASTPSTSGGHAQYF. The full variable domain, rest sourced from reference TRBV28 and TRBJ2-3, is DVKVTQSSRYLVKRTGEKVFLECVQDMDHENMFWYRQDPGLGLRLIYFSYDVKMKEKGDIPEGYSVSREKKERFSLILESASTNQTSMYLCASTPSTSGGHAQYFGPGTRLTVL.

The V gene is TRBV30, the J gene TRBJ2-3; perhaps TRBD2 as D (5 bases). Germline V gene lookup returns CDR1 GTSNPN and CDR2 SVGIG (reference sequence). This CDR3 spans 15 amino acids. Trimming cost V 0 bases and J 0 bases, with 10 bases left between them. The CDR3 sequence: CAWSVGGSSTDTQYF. DNA of the CDR3: TGTGCCTGGAGTGTTGGCGGGTCTAGCACAGATACGCAGTATTTT.

The J gene is TRBJ1-2, the V gene TRBV30; D gene ambiguous. The CDR3 is 11 amino acids. Germline-derived CDR1 and CDR2 are GTSNPN and SVGIG (reference sequence). The V end was cut by 3 bases, the J end by 3 bases, with 5 bases between. CDR3 nucleotides: TGTGCCTGGAGAACGGACTATGGCTACACCTTC. Translated, it gives CAWRTDYGYTF.

V gene TRBV28 combines with J gene TRBJ2-1, with D possibly being TRBD1 (5 bases). Germline V gives CDR1 MDHEN, CDR2 SYDVKM. CDR3 length equals 14 residues. The germline V and J ends were trimmed by 8 bases and 3 bases, with 14 bases remaining between them. CDR3 sequence: CASHNLGVYNEQFF. CDR3 DNA sequence: TGTGCCAGCCATAACTTAGGGGTCTACAATGAGCAGTTCTTC.

This clone was detected only a few times. The J gene is TRBJ2-3, the V gene TRBV6-4; unclear D gene. Germline lookup yields CDR1 MRHNA and CDR2 SNTAGT. Trimming removed 4 bases at V and 2 bases at J, with 10 bases between. The CDR3 sequence is 14 residues long. The CDR3 region is CASSAAGSTDTQYF. CDR3 DNA: TGTGCCAGCAGTGCGGCAGGCTCCACAGATACGCAGTATTTT.

This chain uses TRBV18 with TRBJ2-5; the match to TRBD2 covers 12 bases. Germline trimming cut 3 bases from V and 5 bases from J; bases unmatched to any gene: 7. CDR1 and CDR2 (germline): KGHSH, LQKENI. The CDR3 length is 16 residues. The CDR3 nucleotides read TGTGCCAGCTCACCCGCTAGCGGGGGGGCCTGGGAGACCCAGTACTTC. Its translation: CASSPASGGAWETQYF.

The V gene is TRBV27, the J gene TRBJ2-1, with 9 nucleotides matching TRBD2. The germline gives CDR1 MNHEY, CDR2 SMNVEV (reference sequence). This CDR3 has 17 residues. Trimming removed 1 base from V and 4 bases from J; junction bases left unmatched: 8. CDR3 protein: CASSLYWAGGGYNEQFF. In nucleotides, the CDR3 is TGTGCCAGCAGTTTATATTGGGCGGGAGGGGGGTACAATGAGCAGTTCTTC.

The chain has TRBV7-2 and TRBJ1-1; D not resolved. Germline V gene sequence: CDR1 SGHTA, CDR2 FQGNSA. V was cut by 1 base and J by 4 bases, with 4 bases left in between. CDR3 length: 12 amino acids. This CDR3 is CASSLGVTEAFF. Here the CDR3 DNA reads TGTGCCAGCAGCTTAGGAGTCACTGAAGCTTTCTTT.

This chain connects TRBV27 to TRBJ1-1; 8 nucleotides agree with TRBD1. CDR3 length: 12 amino acids. Germline CDR1 and CDR2: MNHEY and SMNVEV (reference sequence). Germline trimming cut 7 bases from V and 6 bases from J; bases unmatched to any gene: 4. CDR3 protein: CASKDRGAEAFF. In DNA, the CDR3 is TGTGCCAGCAAAGACAGGGGAGCTGAAGCTTTCTTT.

This clone has ten or more counts. The genes are TRBV6-5 and TRBJ1-1, with TRBD1 as a possible D gene (5 bases). There are 15 residues in the CDR3. Trimming shortened V by 4 bases and J by 4 bases, and 16 bases separated the two germline ends. The V gene's germline CDR1 is MNHEY and CDR2 SVGAGI. The CDR3 is CASSSPLSGGTEAFF. Here the CDR3 DNA reads TGTGCCAGCAGTTCCCCATTGAGCGGGGGCACTGAAGCTTTCTTT.

This chain joins TRBV27 and TRBJ2-7; 8 nucleotides line up with TRBD2. V shed 3 bases, J shed 1 base, and the junction held 2 bases outside the gene matches. Germline V gene sequence: CDR1 MNHEY, CDR2 SMNVEV (reference sequence). CDR3 length equals 14 residues. The CDR3 loop reads CASSFGGRSYEQYF. CDR3 in DNA: TGTGCCAGCAGTTTTGGCGGGAGGTCCTACGAGCAGTACTTC.

The V gene is TRBV30, the J gene TRBJ2-1, with 9 bases identical to TRBD1. Trimming removed 8 bases from V and 4 bases from J; junction bases left unmatched: 6. Germline-derived CDR1 and CDR2 are GTSNPN and SVGIG (reference sequence). The CDR3 has 13 amino acids. The CDR3 is CALIGQGYNEQFF. In DNA, the CDR3 is TGTGCCCTTATAGGACAGGGGTACAATGAGCAGTTCTTC.

The chain carries TRBV28 and TRBJ2-7; tentatively, D is TRBD2 (6 bases). Germline V gene data show CDR1 as MDHEN and CDR2 as SYDVKM. The CDR3 covers 14 residues. V was pared by 2 bases and J by 5 bases, with 13 bases between. The CDR3 DNA reads as TGTGCCAGCAGTTTACCCCCCGGGGGAGACGAGCAGTACTTC. It specifies CASSLPPGGDEQYF.

Here the CDR3 reads CASSEALDSYEQYF. In DNA, the CDR3 is TGTGCCAGCAGTGAAGCCCTGGACAGTTACGAGCAGTACTTC. This chain connects TRBV6-1 to TRBJ2-7, with a weak D call TRBD1 (6 bases). V lost 0 bases and J lost 4, with 10 bases in between. CDR1 MNHNS and CDR2 SASEGT come from the germline V gene. This CDR3 comprises 14 residues.

The rearrangement links TRBV27 to TRBJ2-6; D is undetermined. Per germline, CDR1 MNHEY and CDR2 SMNVEV (reference sequence). V lost 6 bases, J lost 0 bases, and 9 bases lay in between. The CDR3 loop spans 15 amino acids. The CDR3 sequence is CASSPLPSGANVLTF. In DNA form, the CDR3 reads TGTGCCAGCAGCCCCCTCCCCTCTGGGGCCAACGTCCTGACTTTC. Full variable domain (outside the CDR3, taken from reference TRBV27 and TRBJ2-6): EAQVTQNPRYLITVTGKKLTVTCSQNMNHEYMSWYRQDPGLGLRQIYYSMNVEVTDKGDVPEGYKVSRKEKRNFPLILESPSPNQTSLYFCASSPLPSGANVLTFGAGSRLTVL.

V and J are TRBV11-2 and TRBJ2-3, with TRBD1 matching 7 bases. This CDR3 comprises 16 residues. The V gene end was trimmed by 0 bases and the J gene end by 6 bases; junction bases not matched to a gene: 9. Germline V gene data show CDR1 as SGHAT and CDR2 as FQNNGV. CDR3 in DNA: TGTGCCAGCAGCTTAGAGACGCAGGGGGTGTGGGATACGCAGTATTTT. Translated, it gives CASSLETQGVWDTQYF.

The chain is built from TRBV29-1 and TRBJ2-1; D call uncertain. The length of the CDR3 is 13 residues. Germline V gives CDR1 SQVTM, CDR2 ANQGSEA. Trimming removed 0 bases from V and 8 bases from J, with 11 bases in between. CDR3 region: CSVEDGAWHEQFF. The DNA for the CDR3 is TGCAGCGTTGAAGATGGAGCCTGGCATGAGCAGTTCTTC.

The gene calls are TRBV2 and TRBJ2-1; a weak D match, TRBD2 (7 bases). Germline V lookup: CDR1 SNHLY, CDR2 FYNNEI. The length of the CDR3 is 11 residues. Trimming took 3 bases from V and 13 from J, leaving 10 bases between them. CDR3 bases: TGTGCCAGCAGTGAGGGGGGGCGACAGTTCTTC. As protein: CASSEGGRQFF.